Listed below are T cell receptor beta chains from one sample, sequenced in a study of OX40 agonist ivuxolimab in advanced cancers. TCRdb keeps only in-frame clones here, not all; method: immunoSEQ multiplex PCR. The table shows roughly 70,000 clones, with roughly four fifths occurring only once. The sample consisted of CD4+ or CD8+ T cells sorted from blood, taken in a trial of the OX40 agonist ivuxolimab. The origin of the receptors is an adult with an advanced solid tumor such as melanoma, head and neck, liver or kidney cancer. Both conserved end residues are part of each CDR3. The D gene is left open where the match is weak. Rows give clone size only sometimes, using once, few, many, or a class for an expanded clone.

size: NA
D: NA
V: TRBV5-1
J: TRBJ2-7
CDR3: CASSLASDTYEQYF
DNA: TGCGCCAGCAGCTTGGCTTCAGATACCTACGAGCAGTACTTC

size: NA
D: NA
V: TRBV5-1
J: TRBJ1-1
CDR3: CASSVKGGDAEAFF
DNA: TGCGCCAGCAGCGTTAAGGGGGGTGACGCTGAAGCTTTCTTT

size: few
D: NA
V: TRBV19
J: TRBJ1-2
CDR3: CASSIATGGVYGYTF
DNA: TGTGCCAGTAGTATAGCCACCGGCGGCGTATATGGCTACACCTTC

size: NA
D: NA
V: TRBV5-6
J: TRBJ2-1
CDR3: CASSFGARDEQFF
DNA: TGTGCCAGCAGCTTCGGCGCCAGAGATGAGCAGTTCTTC

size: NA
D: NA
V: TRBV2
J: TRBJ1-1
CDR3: CASSERDTEAFF
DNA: TGTGCCAGCAGTGAACGAGACACTGAAGCTTTCTTT

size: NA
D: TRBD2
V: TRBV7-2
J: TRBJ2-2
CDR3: CASKGLAMNTGELFF
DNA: TGTGCCAGCAAGGGACTAGCGATGAACACCGGGGAGCTGTTTTTT

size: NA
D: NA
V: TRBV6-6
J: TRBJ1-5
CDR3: CASSYIGGGNQPQHF
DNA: TGTGCCAGCAGTTACATAGGAGGAGGCAATCAGCCCCAGCATTTT

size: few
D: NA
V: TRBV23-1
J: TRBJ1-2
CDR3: CASSPSRQDTNYGYTF
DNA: TGCGCCAGCAGTCCCTCCCGGCAGGACACTAACTATGGCTACACCTTC

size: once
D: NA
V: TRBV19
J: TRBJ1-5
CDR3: CATSGGWHQPQHF
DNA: TGTGCCACCTCCGGAGGGTGGCATCAGCCCCAGCATTTT

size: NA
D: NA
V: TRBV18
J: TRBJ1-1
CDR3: CASSPGAGWETEAFF
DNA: TGTGCCAGCTCACCAGGCGCAGGGTGGGAAACTGAAGCTTTCTTT

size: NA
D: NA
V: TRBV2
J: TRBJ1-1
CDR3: CASSDPHSWAFF
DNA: TGTGCCAGCAGTGACCCCCACTCTTGGGCTTTCTTT

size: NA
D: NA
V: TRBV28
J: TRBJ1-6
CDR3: CASTLGPANSPLHF
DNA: TGTGCCAGCACCTTAGGGCCAGCGAATTCACCCCTCCACTTT

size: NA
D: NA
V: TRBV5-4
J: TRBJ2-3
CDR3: CASSNDSRTDTQYF
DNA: TGTGCCAGCAGCAATGACAGTCGCACAGATACGCAGTATTTT

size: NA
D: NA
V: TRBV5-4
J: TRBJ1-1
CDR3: CASSAPTFGNTEAFF
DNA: TGTGCCAGCAGCGCACCCACCTTCGGAAACACTGAAGCTTTCTTT

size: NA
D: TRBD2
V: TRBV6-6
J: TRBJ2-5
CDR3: CASNSKTSAGETQYF
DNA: TGTGCCAGCAACTCAAAGACTAGCGCGGGGGAGACCCAGTACTTC

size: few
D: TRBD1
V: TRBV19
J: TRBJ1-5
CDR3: CASKTGGSQPQHF
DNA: TGTGCCAGTAAAACAGGGGGCTCTCAGCCCCAGCATTTT

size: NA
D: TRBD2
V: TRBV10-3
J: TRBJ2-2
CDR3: CAISEPGLAGVNGELFF
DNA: TGTGCCATCAGTGAGCCGGGACTAGCGGGAGTTAACGGGGAGCTGTTTTTT

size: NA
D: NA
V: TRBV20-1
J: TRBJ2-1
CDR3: CSARGNNEQFF
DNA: TGCAGTGCGAGAGGGAACAATGAGCAGTTCTTC

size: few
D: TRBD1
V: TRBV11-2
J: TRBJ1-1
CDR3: CASSFGQGTTEAFF
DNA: TGTGCCAGCAGCTTCGGACAGGGCACCACTGAAGCTTTCTTT

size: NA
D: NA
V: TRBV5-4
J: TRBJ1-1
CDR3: CASTDGALNTEAFF
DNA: TGTGCCAGCACCGATGGCGCATTGAACACTGAAGCTTTCTTT

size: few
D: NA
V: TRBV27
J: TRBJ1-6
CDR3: CASSFWEGVYNSPLHF
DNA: TGTGCCAGCAGTTTTTGGGAAGGGGTCTATAATTCACCCCTCCACTTT